The next 7 T cell receptor beta chains were all read from a single sample in a study of blood T cells in healthy people across ages. Using a J-beta primer mix together with a sample-barcoded 5' primer, a second PCR was run for roughly 7 to 12 cycles. TCRdb analysed the 5' RACE reads with MiXCR anew, one entry per CDR3 protein. The top ten hold 20% to 30% of the sample, which has hundreds of thousands of distinct CDR3 sequences, just over 55% seen once. Input material: blood. These receptors all come from a man aged 40-49 years in good health.

About this clonotype itself: This could be a read error, since a much larger clone is one nucleotide away. The chain uses TRBV20-1 and TRBJ2-7; 10 bases are shared with TRBD2. The germline gives CDR1 DFQATT, CDR2 SNEGSKA (reference sequence). The CDR3 covers 17 residues. Germline trimming cut 4 bases from V and 7 bases from J; bases unmatched to any gene: 19. This chain's CDR3 is CSAIHRTSGESVDEQYF. In nucleotides, the CDR3 is TGCAGTGCTATCCATCGGACTAGCGGAGAATCCGTCGATGAGCAGTACTTC.

The chain combines TRBV20-1 with TRBJ2-1, with 14 bases fitting TRBD2. The DNA end favors TRBJ2-7, so the J call may be wrong. This CDR3 region has 18 residues. Germline V gene lookup returns CDR1 DFQATT and CDR2 SNEGSKA (reference sequence). This CDR3 reads CSATGLAGGTFTYNEQYF. CDR3 DNA sequence: TGCAGTGCTACAGGACTAGCGGGAGGAACATTTACCTACAATGAGCAGTACTTC.

This clonotype was detected only a few times. The chain has TRBV29-1 and TRBJ1-2, with 8 nucleotides matching TRBD1. The CDR3 covers 14 residues. Trimming cost V 3 bases and J 7 bases; bases outside gene matches: 10. Germline CDR1 reads SQVTM; CDR2 reads ANQGSEA. For the CDR3, the DNA is TGCAGCGTTGACCCCACCAGGGGGCTGGGTGGCTACACCTTC. This gives the protein CSVDPTRGLGGYTF.

The chain combines TRBV2 with TRBJ2-5; D might be TRBD2 (6 bases). The CDR3 is made up of 14 amino acids. Germline CDR1 reads SNHLY; CDR2 reads FYNNEI. V lost 10 bases to trimming and J lost 11 bases, with 26 bases between them. CDR3 residues: CATSKEGGAGEQYF. The CDR3, as DNA: TGTGCCACCTCGAAGGAGGGCGGAGCGGGTGAGCAGTACTTC. Based on the CDR3 plus reference TRBV2 and TRBJ2-5, the full variable domain is EPEVTQTPSHQVTQMGQEVILRCVPISNHLYFYWYRQILGQKVEFLVSFYNNEISEKSEIFDDQFSVERPDGSNFTLKIRSTKLEDSAMYFCATSKEGGAGEQYFGPGTRLLVL.

A few counts support this clonotype. The chain recombines TRBV6-5 with TRBJ2-7; a possible D gene is TRBD2 (6 bases). In germline, CDR1 is MNHEY, CDR2 SVGAGI. V was pared by 6 bases and J by 6 bases, with 15 bases between. The CDR3 has 13 residues. DNA for the CDR3: TGTGCCAGCAGGGGAACTAGCCGCAGCGAGCAGTACTTC. Protein: CASRGTSRSEQYF.

To note about this clonotype: Given a much more abundant clone one base away, this may be a read error. The rearrangement joins TRBV10-3 to TRBJ2-7; perhaps TRBD1 as D (6 bases). The CDR3 length is 13 residues. The germline gives CDR1 ENHRY, CDR2 SYGVKD. This CDR3 is CVIMDDRTYEQYF. CDR3 sequence (DNA): TGTGTCATCATGGATGACAGGACCTACGAGCAGTACTTC.

The chain employs TRBV27 and TRBJ2-7, with D perhaps matching TRBD2 (6 bases). The CDR3 runs to 11 residues. The V gene lost 9 bases and the J gene lost 7 bases, with 13 bases spanning the gap. Germline CDR1 and CDR2: MNHEY and SMNVEV (reference sequence). The CDR3 DNA sequence: TGTGCCAGTCGGAGGGCATTGGAGCAGTACTTC. Protein sequence: CASRRALEQYF.